One and the same sample provided the 17 T cell receptor beta chains below, sequenced in a study of glioma-infiltrating T cells after dendritic cell vaccination. Using immunoSEQ multiplex PCR, the repertoire was profiled, and TCRdb retains in-frame clones only, with some absent. Of tens of thousands of clones listed, more than 65% were seen once; the top ten hold roughly 2.2%. The source was blood, collected before dendritic cell vaccination. The receptors come from a human donor with glioblastoma.

With regard to this clone: The same CDR3 also results from other DNA sequences found in this sample. DNA for the CDR3: TGTGCCAGTAGTGACAGAAACTATGGCTACACCTTC. This gives the protein CASSDRNYGYTF. V gene TRBV19 combines with J gene TRBJ1-2, with a weak D call TRBD1 (5 bases). Per germline, CDR1 LNHDA and CDR2 SQIVND (reference sequence). V shed 5 bases and J shed 2 bases, with 6 bases lying between them. The CDR3 is made up of 12 amino acids. The full variable domain, its missing parts supplied by reference TRBV19 and TRBJ1-2, is DGGITQSPKYLFRKEGQNVTLSCEQNLNHDAMYWYRQDPGQGLRLIYYSQIVNDFQKGDIAEGYSVSREKKESFPLTVTSAQKNPTAFYLCASSDRNYGYTFGSGTRLTVV.

This clone was found once. V usage is TRBV7-2 and J usage is TRBJ1-2; a weak D match, TRBD1 (5 bases). The CDR3 covers 15 residues. The germline V gene encodes CDR1 SGHTA and CDR2 FQGNSA. V lost 2 bases and J lost 2, with 12 bases in between. The CDR3 spells CASSLLSAGNYGYTF. CDR3 coding DNA: TGTGCCAGCAGCTTACTCTCTGCAGGGAACTATGGCTACACCTTC.

The gene calls are TRBV2 and TRBJ1-6, with 7 bases matching TRBD1. CDR1 is SNHLY, CDR2 FYNNEI, per germline. The junction had 5 bases not matched to a gene; V was cut back by 6 bases and J by 0 bases. This CDR3 is built from 16 residues. The CDR3 spells CASRPDRSSYNSPLHF. The CDR3 coding sequence is TGTGCCAGCAGACCGGACAGGAGCTCCTATAATTCACCCCTCCACTTT.

V gene TRBV19 combines with J gene TRBJ2-7; 11 bases agree with TRBD2. V was clipped by 5 bases and J by 6 bases; unmatched bases: 9. Germline V CDR1 and CDR2: LNHDA, SQIVND (reference sequence). This CDR3 is built from 15 residues. CDR3 nucleotides: TGTGCCAGTAGTGCGCTAGCGGGGGGCCACTTCGAGCAGTACTTC. Residues: CASSALAGGHFEQYF.

The J gene is TRBJ1-2, the V gene TRBV7-2; unclear D gene. CDR3 length: 13 amino acids. CDR1 is SGHTA and CDR2 is FQGNSA in the germline V gene. V was cut by 1 base and J by 4 bases, with 7 bases left in between. DNA for the CDR3: TGTGCCAGCAGCTTAGACAGAGTCTATGGCTACACCTTC. Amino acid sequence: CASSLDRVYGYTF.

V and J are TRBV7-4 and TRBJ1-3; 8 bases align to TRBD1. The J segment lost 4 bases and the V segment lost 3 bases, leaving 2 bases of the junction unmatched. CDR3 size: 14 residues. CDR1 SGHVT and CDR2 SQSDAQ come from the germline V gene. CDR3 DNA: TGTGCCAGCAGCTTTACAGGGGGAGGAAACACCATATATTTT. This gives the protein CASSFTGGGNTIYF.

This clone was picked up a small number of times. The chain links TRBV19 to TRBJ1-5; the match to TRBD1 covers 8 bases. This CDR3 is built from 15 residues. Germline V gene lookup returns CDR1 LNHDA and CDR2 SQIVND (reference sequence). With V trimmed by 9 bases and J by 6 bases, 13 bases remained unmatched. CDR3 protein: CASKEQGGTSQPQHF. The CDR3 DNA sequence: TGTGCCAGCAAAGAACAGGGGGGGACCAGTCAGCCCCAGCATTTT.

This chain links TRBV2 with TRBJ1-4, with D possibly matching TRBD1 (6 bases). The germline V gene encodes CDR1 SNHLY and CDR2 FYNNEI. This CDR3 is 15 amino acids long. V was shortened by 4 bases and J by 8 bases, with 17 bases between the two germline ends. CDR3 DNA sequence: TGTGCCAGCAGTGTGGCAGAGGGAGGGGGAGAAAAACTGTTTTTT. Encoded protein: CASSVAEGGGEKLFF.

The chain carries TRBV18 and TRBJ2-7, with TRBD2 identical over 11 bases. The CDR3 spans 18 residues. Germline-derived CDR1 and CDR2 are KGHSH and LQKENI. The V gene end was trimmed by 0 bases and the J gene end by 3 bases; junction bases not matched to a gene: 10. For the CDR3, the DNA is TGTGCCAGCTCACCACCCACCCCGTCTAGCGGGGGGCTCTACGAGCAGTACGTC. Encoded protein: CASSPPTPSSGGLYEQYV.

By proportion, this clone is medium-sized. The chain combines TRBV6-1 with TRBJ2-5, with 10 bases aligning to TRBD2. V shed 4 bases, J shed 5 bases, and the junction held 7 bases outside the gene matches. The CDR3 totals 15 residues. In germline, CDR1 is MNHNS, CDR2 SASEGT. This CDR3 reads CASSVIAGGGETQYF. The CDR3 nucleotides are TGTGCCAGCAGTGTGATAGCGGGAGGAGGGGAGACCCAGTACTTC.

The chain links TRBV2 to TRBJ2-2; 9 bases agree with TRBD1. The length of the CDR3 is 16 residues. V dropped 6 bases and J dropped 4; count of bases not matched to a gene: 9. Germline CDR1 and CDR2: SNHLY and FYNNEI. Here the CDR3 reads CASSYRGLRGTGELFF. CDR3 DNA sequence: TGTGCCAGCAGCTACAGGGGGCTGAGGGGCACCGGGGAGCTGTTTTTT.

The chain employs TRBV19 and TRBJ2-1; 10 nucleotides align to TRBD2. The CDR3 sequence is 17 residues long. CDR1 and CDR2 (germline): LNHDA, SQIVND (reference sequence). The ends lost 4 bases at V and 5 bases at J; junction bases unmatched: 11. The CDR3 loop reads CASSTRGSGRDDNEQFF. The DNA of the CDR3 is TGTGCCAGTAGTACGCGTGGGAGCGGGAGGGACGACAATGAGCAGTTCTTC.

J is TRBJ1-1 and V is TRBV15, with D hard to call. Germline values: CDR1 LNHNV, CDR2 YYDKDF (reference sequence). This CDR3 is built from 13 residues. Trimming pared 0 bases from V and 5 bases from J, leaving 7 bases between. The CDR3 DNA follows: TGTGCCACCAGCAGAGATCAGAGGACTGAAGCTTTCTTT. This translates into CATSRDQRTEAFF.

The rearrangement joins TRBV6-5 to TRBJ1-1; no definite D call. V lost 6 bases and J lost 1, with 12 bases in between. CDR1 and CDR2 from the germline V gene are MNHEY and SVGAGI. The CDR3 has 14 amino acids. The CDR3 coding sequence is TGTGCCAGCAGAGAACGTACGGGGAACACTGAAGCTTTCTTT. Protein product: CASRERTGNTEAFF.

V gene TRBV6-6 combines with J gene TRBJ1-1; D possibly corresponds to TRBD1 (5 bases). The CDR3 length is 10 residues. Trimming removed 9 bases at V and 11 bases at J, with 13 bases between. Per the germline V gene, CDR1 is MNHNY and CDR2 is SVGAGI (reference sequence). The CDR3 sequence is CASGHLMAFF. CDR3 DNA sequence: TGTGCCAGTGGACACTTGATGGCTTTCTTT.

The chain links TRBV9 to TRBJ1-6; D is perhaps TRBD1 (6 bases). Germline loops: CDR1 SGDLS, CDR2 YYNGEE. V was shortened by 4 bases and J by 4 bases, with 12 bases between the two germline ends. This CDR3 has 15 residues. The CDR3 region is CASSPTDRYNSPLHF. DNA for the CDR3: TGTGCCAGCAGCCCGACCGACAGGTATAATTCACCCCTCCACTTT. The full variable domain, with the rest looked up from reference TRBV9 and TRBJ1-6, is DSGVTQTPKHLITATGQRVTLRCSPRSGDLSVYWYQQSLDQGLQFLIQYYNGEERAKGNILERFSAQQFPDLHSELNLSSLELGDSALYFCASSPTDRYNSPLHFGNGTRLTVT.

CDR3 nucleotide sequence: TGTGCCAGCAGGGGGGCAGGCAACTATGGCTACACCTTC. Its protein is CASRGAGNYGYTF. This rearrangement joins TRBV6-1 to TRBJ1-2; maybe TRBD1 (6 bases). V was trimmed by 6 bases and J by 2 bases, leaving 10 bases between them. The CDR3 spans 13 residues. The germline V gene has CDR1 MNHNS and CDR2 SASEGT.